The sequence of this T cell receptor (beta chain) was determined in a study of tumor-infiltrating lymphocytes in localized non-small cell lung cancer. Study in general: Several tumor histologies, both smoking statuses, and some post-neoadjuvant chemotherapy samples were included. Whole-study findings and limits: IM1 and IM2 tumors showed no difference in T-cell fraction.

This table comes from immunoSEQ multiplex PCR, and its TCRdb copy is limited to in-frame clones, with some not included. The table records roughly 13,000 clones, 60% to 80% of them present only once. In germline, CDR1 is SGHDN, CDR2 FVKESK. The CDR3 has 14 amino acids. V lost 4 bases and J 0 bases, leaving 10 bases between the germline ends. For this clone: Its antigen is unidentified.

The material sequenced was lung tumor tissue. This rearrangement joins TRBV14 to TRBJ2-7, with a weak D call TRBD2 (5 bases). The TCR was taken from a human donor with non-small cell lung cancer. The CDR3 DNA sequence: TGTGCCAGCAGCCGGACTTTTAGCTCCTACGAGCAGTACTTC. This sequence encodes CASSRTFSSYEQYF.